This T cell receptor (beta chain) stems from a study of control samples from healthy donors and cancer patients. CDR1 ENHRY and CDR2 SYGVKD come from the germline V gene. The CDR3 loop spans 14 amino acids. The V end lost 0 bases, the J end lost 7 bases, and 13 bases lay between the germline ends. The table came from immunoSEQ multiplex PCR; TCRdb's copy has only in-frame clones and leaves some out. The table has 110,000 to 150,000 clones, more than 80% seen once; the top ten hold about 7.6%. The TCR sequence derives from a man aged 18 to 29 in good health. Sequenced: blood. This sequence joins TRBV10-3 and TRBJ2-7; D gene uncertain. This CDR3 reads CAISESTLSPEQYF. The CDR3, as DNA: TGTGCCATCAGTGAGTCCACACTCTCACCGGAGCAGTACTTC.